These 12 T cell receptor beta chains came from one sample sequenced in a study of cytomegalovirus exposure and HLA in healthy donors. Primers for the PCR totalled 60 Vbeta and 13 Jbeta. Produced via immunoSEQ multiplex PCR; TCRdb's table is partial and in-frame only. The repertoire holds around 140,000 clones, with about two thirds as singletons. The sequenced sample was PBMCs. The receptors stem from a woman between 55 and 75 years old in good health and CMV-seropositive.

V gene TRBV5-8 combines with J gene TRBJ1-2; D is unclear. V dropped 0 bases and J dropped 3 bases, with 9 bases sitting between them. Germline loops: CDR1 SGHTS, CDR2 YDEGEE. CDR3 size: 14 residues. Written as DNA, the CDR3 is TGTGCCAGCAGCTTGGTAGCAGCCTACTATGGCTACACCTTC. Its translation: CASSLVAAYYGYTF.

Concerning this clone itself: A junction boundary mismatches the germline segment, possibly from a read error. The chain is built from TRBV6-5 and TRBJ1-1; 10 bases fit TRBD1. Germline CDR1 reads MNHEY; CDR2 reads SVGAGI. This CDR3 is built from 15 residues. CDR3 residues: CASLSAGQGNAEAFF. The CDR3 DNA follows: TGTGCCAGCCTTTCGGCGGGACAGGGGAACGCTGAAGCTTTCTTT.

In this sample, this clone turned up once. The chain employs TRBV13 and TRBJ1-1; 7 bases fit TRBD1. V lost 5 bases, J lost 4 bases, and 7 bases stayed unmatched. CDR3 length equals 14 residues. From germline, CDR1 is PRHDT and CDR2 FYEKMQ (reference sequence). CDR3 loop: CASSLTGVSTEAFF. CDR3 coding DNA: TGTGCCAGCAGCCTTACAGGGGTGAGCACTGAAGCTTTCTTT.

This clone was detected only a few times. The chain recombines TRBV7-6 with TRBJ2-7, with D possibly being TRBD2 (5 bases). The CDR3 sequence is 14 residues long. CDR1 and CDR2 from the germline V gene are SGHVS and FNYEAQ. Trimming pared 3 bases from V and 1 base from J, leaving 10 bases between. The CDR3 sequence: CASSLEEGSYEQYF. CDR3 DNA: TGTGCCAGCAGCTTGGAGGAAGGGTCCTACGAGCAGTACTTC.

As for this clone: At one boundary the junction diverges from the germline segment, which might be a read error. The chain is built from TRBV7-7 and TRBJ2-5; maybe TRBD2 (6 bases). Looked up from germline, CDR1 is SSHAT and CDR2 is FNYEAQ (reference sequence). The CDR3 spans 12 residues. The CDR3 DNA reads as TGTGCTAGCAGTCCTGGAGGGTGGACCCAGTACTTC. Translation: CASSPGGWTQYF.

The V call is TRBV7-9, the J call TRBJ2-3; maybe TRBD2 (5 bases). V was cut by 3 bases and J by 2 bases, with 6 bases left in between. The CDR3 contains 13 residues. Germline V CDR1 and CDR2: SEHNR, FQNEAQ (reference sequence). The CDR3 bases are TGTGCCAGCAGCTTCGGGATCACAGATACGCAGTATTTT. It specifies CASSFGITDTQYF.

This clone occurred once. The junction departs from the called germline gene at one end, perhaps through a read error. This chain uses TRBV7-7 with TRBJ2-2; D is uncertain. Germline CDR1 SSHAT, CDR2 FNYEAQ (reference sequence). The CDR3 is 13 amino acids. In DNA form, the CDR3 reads TGTGCTAGCAGCTTAATTCAGGCCGGGGAGCTGTTTTTT. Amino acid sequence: CASSLIQAGELFF.

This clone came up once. In nucleotides, the CDR3 is TGTGCCAGCAGTGAAGGCGGACTTTCTAATGAAAAACGGTGGCAGTTTTTT. Protein product: CASSEGGLSNEKRWQFF. V and J are TRBV6-1 and TRBJ1-4; no clear D. V was pared by 1 base and J by 16 bases, with 28 bases between. The CDR3 is 17 amino acids. The germline V gene has CDR1 MNHNS and CDR2 SASEGT.

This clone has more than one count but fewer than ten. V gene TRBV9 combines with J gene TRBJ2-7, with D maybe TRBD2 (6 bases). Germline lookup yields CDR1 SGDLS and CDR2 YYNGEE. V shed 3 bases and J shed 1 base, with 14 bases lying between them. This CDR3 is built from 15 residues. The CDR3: CASSAEGLQSYEQYF. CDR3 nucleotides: TGTGCCAGCAGCGCCGAGGGACTTCAATCCTACGAGCAGTACTTC.

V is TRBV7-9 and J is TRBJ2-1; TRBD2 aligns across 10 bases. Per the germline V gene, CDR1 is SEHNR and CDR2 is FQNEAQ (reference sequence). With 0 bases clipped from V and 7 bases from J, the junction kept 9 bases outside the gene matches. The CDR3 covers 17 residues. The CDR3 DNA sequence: TGTGCCAGCAGCTTAGCATCAGGGACTAGCGTGGAGAATGAGCAGTTCTTC. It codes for CASSLASGTSVENEQFF.

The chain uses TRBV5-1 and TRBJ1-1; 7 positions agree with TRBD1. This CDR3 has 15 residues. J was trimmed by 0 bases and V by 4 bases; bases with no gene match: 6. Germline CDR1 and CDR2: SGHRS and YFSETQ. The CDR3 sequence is CASSSTGELNTEAFF. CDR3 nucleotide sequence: TGCGCCAGCAGCAGTACAGGGGAGTTGAACACTGAAGCTTTCTTT. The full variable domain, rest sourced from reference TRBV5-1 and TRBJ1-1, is KAGVTQTPRYLIKTRGQQVTLSCSPISGHRSVSWYQQTPGQGLQFLFEYFSETQRNKGNFPGRFSGRQFSNSRSEMNVSTLELGDSALYLCASSSTGELNTEAFFGQGTRLTVV.

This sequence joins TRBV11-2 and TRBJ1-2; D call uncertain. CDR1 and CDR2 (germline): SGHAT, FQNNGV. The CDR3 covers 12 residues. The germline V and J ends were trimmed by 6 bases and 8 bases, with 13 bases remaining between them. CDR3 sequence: CASSLGYQGYTF. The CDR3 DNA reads TGTGCCAGCAGTCTAGGCTACCAGGGCTACACCTTC.